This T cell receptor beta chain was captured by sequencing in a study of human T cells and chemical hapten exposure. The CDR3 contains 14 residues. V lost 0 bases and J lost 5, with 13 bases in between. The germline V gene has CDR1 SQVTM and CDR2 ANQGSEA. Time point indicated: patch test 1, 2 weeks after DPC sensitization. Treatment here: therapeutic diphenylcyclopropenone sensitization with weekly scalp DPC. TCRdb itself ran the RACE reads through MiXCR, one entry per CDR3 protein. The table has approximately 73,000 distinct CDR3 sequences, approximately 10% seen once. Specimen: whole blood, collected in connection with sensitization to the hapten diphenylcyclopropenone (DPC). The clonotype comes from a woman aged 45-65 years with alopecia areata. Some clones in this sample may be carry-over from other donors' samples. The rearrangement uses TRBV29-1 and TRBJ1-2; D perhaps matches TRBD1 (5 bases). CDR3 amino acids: CSVEDRGAGYGYTF. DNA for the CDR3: TGCAGCGTTGAAGATCGAGGTGCAGGGTATGGCTACACCTTC.